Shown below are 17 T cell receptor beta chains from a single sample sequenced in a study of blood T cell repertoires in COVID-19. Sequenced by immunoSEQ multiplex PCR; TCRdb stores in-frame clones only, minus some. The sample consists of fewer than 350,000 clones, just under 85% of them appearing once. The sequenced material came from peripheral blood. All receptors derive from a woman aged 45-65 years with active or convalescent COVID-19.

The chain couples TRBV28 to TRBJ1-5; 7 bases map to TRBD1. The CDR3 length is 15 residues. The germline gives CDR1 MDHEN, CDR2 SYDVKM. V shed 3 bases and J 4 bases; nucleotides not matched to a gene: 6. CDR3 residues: CASSLDQGENQPQHF. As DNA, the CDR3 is TGTGCCAGCAGTTTGGACCAGGGGGAAAATCAGCCCCAGCATTTT.

The CDR3 DNA reads as TGTGCCAGCAGCTTCTCGACAGGACACACCGGGGAGCTGTTTTTT. It codes for CASSFSTGHTGELFF. The gene calls are TRBV7-2 and TRBJ2-2; D might be TRBD1 (6 bases). The germline V and J ends were trimmed by 3 bases and 3 bases, with 11 bases remaining between them. Per germline, CDR1 SGHTA and CDR2 FQGNSA. The CDR3 covers 15 residues.

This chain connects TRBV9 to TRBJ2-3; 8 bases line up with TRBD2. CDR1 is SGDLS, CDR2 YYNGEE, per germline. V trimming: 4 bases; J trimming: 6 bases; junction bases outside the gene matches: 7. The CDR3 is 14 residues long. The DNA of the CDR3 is TGTGCCAGCAGCCCAAGCGGGAGCTACGATACGCAGTATTTT. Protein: CASSPSGSYDTQYF.

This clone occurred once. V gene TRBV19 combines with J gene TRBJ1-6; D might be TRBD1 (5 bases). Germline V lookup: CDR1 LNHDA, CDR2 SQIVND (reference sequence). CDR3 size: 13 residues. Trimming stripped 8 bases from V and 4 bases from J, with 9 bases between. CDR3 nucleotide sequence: TGTGCCAGTTCAAGGGGATATAATTCACCCCTCCACTTT. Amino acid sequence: CASSRGYNSPLHF.

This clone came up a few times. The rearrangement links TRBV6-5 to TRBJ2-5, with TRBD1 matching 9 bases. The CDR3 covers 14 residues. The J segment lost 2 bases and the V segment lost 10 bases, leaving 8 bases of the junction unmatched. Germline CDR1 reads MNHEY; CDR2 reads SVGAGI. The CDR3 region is CAINSQGAQETQYF. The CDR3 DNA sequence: TGTGCCATCAACTCACAGGGGGCGCAAGAGACCCAGTACTTC.

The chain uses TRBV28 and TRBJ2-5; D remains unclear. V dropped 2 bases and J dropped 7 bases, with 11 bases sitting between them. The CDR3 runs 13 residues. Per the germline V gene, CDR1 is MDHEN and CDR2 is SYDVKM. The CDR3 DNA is TGTGCCAGCAGTTTACTTCCGACTGGGACCCAGTACTTC. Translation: CASSLLPTGTQYF.

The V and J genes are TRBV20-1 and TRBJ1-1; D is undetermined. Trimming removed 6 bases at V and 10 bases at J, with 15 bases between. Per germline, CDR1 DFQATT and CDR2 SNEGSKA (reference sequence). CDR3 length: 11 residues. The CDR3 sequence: CSAMRDLGAFF. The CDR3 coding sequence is TGCAGTGCCATGCGGGATTTGGGAGCTTTCTTT.

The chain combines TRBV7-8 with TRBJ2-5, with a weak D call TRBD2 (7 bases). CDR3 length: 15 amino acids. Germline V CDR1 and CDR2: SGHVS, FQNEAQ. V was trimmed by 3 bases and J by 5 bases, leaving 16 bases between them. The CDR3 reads CASSLGLQGGETQYF. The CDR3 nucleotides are TGTGCCAGCAGCTTGGGCCTACAGGGAGGGGAGACCCAGTACTTC.

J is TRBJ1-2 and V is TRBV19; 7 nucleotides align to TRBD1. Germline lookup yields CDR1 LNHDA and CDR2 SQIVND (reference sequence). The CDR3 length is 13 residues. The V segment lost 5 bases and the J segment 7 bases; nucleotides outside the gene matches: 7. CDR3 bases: TGTGCCAGTAGTTCCGACAGGGTCAGTGGCTACACCTTC. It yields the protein CASSSDRVSGYTF.

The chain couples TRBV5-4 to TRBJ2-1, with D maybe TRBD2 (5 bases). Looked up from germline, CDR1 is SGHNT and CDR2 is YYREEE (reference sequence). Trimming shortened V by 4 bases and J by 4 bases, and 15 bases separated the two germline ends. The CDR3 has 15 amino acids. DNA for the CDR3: TGTGCCAGCAGCACGAGGACTGCAGGTTACAATGAGCAGTTCTTC. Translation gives CASSTRTAGYNEQFF.

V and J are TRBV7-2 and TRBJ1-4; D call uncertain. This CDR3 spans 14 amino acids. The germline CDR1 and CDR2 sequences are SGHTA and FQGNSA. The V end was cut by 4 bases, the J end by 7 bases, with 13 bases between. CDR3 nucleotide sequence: TGTGCCAGCAGCTATGGGAGCATCGGTGAAAAACTGTTTTTT. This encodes CASSYGSIGEKLFF.

Written as DNA, the CDR3 is TGTGCCAGCAGTTACTCGGGTGGGACAGCAGATACGCAGTATTTT. This translates into CASSYSGGTADTQYF. The J gene is TRBJ2-3, the V gene TRBV6-5; the match to TRBD1 covers 7 bases. Trimming took 0 bases from V and 4 from J; bases not matched to a gene: 4. CDR1 MNHEY and CDR2 SVGAGI come from the germline V gene. The CDR3 sequence is 15 residues long.

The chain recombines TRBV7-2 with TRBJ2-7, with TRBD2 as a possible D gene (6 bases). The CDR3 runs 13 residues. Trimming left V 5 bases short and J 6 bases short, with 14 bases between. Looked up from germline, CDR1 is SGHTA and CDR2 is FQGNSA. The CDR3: CASSTTSSGEQYF. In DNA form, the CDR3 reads TGTGCCAGCAGCACGACTAGTTCTGGCGAGCAGTACTTC.

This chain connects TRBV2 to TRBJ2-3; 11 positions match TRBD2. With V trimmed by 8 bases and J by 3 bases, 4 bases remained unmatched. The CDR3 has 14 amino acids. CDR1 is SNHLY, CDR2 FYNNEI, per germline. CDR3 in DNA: TGTGCCAGCTTAGCGGGAGGGAGGACAGATACGCAGTATTTT. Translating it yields CASLAGGRTDTQYF.

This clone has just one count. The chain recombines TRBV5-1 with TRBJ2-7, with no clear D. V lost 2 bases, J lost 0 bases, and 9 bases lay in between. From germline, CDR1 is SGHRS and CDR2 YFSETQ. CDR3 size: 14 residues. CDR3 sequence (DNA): TGCGCCAGCAGCTTAGGCCAGGTCTCCTACGAGCAGTACTTC. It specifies CASSLGQVSYEQYF.

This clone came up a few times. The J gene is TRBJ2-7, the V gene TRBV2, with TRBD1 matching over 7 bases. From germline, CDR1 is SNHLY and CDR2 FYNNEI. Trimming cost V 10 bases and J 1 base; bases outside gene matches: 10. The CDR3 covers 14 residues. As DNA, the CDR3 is TGTGCCACCGCGAGGGGGCCACCTTCCTACGAGCAGTACTTC. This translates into CATARGPPSYEQYF.

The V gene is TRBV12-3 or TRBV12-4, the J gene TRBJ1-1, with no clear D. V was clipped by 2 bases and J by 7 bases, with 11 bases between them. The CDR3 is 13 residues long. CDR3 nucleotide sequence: TGTGCCAGCAGTTTAAAGCCGAAACTTGAAGCTTTCTTT. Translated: CASSLKPKLEAFF.